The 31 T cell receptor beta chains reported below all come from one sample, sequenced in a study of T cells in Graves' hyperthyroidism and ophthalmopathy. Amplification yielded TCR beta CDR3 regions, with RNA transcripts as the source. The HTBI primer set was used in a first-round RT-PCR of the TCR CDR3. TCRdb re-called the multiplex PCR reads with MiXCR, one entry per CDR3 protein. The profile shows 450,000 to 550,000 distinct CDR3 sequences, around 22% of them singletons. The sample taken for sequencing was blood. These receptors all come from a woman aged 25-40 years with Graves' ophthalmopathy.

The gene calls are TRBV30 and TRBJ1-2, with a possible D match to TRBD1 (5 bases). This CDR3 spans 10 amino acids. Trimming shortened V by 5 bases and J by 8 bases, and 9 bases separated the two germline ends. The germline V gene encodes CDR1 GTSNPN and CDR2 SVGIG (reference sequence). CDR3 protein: CAWYYRGYTF. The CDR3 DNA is TGTGCCTGGTATTACAGGGGCTACACCTTC. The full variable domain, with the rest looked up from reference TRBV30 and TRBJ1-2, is SQTIHQWPATLVQPVGSPLSLECTVEGTSNPNLYWYRQAAGRGLQLLFYSVGIGQISSEVPQNLSASRPQDRQFILSSKKLLLSDSGFYLCAWYYRGYTFGSGTRLTVV.

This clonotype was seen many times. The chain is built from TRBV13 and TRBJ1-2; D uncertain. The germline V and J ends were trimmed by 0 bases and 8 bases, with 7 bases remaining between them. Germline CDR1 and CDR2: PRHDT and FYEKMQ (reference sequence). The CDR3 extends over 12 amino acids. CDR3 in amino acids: CASSLGPIGYTF. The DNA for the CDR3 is TGTGCCAGCAGCTTAGGGCCAATCGGCTACACCTTC.

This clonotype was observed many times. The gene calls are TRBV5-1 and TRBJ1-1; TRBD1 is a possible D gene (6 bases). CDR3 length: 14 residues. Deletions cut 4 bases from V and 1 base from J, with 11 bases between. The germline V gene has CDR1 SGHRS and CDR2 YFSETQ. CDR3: CASSEGQWNTEAFF. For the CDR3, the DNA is TGCGCCAGCAGCGAGGGACAATGGAACACTGAAGCTTTCTTT.

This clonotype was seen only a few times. The DNA for the CDR3 is TGTGCCAGCAGTTATCCCAAGACCTACGAGCAGTACTTC. Protein: CASSYPKTYEQYF. The chain recombines TRBV28 with TRBJ2-7; D uncertain. With 4 bases removed from V and 2 bases from J, the gap between germline ends came to 9 bases. This CDR3 comprises 13 residues. CDR1 and CDR2 from the germline V gene are MDHEN and SYDVKM.

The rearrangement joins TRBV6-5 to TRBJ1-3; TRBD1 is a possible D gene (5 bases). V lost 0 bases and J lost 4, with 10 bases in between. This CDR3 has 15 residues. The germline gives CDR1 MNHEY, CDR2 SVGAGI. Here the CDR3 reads CASSYSSGDGNTIYF. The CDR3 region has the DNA TGTGCCAGCAGTTACTCCTCGGGGGACGGAAACACCATATATTTT.

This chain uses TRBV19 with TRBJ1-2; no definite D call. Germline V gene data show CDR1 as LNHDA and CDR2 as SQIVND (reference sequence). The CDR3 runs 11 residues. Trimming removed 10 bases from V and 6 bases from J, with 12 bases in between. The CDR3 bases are TGTGCCACGAGGAACTTCCATGGCTACACCTTC. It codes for CATRNFHGYTF.

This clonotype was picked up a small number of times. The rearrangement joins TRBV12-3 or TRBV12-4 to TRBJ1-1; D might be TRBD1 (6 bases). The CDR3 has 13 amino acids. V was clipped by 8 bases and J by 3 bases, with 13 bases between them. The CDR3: CASRRPGDTEAFF. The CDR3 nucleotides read TGTGCCAGCCGACGGCCAGGGGACACTGAAGCTTTCTTT.

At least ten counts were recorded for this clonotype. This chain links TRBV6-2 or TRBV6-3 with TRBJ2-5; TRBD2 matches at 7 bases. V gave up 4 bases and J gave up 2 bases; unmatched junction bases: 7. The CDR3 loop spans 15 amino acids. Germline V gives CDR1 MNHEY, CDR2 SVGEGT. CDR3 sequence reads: CASSFRLREQETQYF. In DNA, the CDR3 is TGTGCCAGCAGTTTCCGATTGCGGGAGCAAGAGACCCAGTACTTC.

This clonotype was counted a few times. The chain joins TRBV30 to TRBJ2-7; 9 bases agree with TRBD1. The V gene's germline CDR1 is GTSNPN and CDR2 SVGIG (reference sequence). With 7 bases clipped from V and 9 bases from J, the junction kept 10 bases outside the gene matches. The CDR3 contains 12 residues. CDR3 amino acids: CASSGTGPGQYF. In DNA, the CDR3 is TGTGCCTCATCCGGGACAGGGCCGGGGCAGTACTTC. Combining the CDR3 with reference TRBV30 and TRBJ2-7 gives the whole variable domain SQTIHQWPATLVQPVGSPLSLECTVEGTSNPNLYWYRQAAGRGLQLLFYSVGIGQISSEVPQNLSASRPQDRQFILSSKKLLLSDSGFYLCASSGTGPGQYFGPGTRLTVT.

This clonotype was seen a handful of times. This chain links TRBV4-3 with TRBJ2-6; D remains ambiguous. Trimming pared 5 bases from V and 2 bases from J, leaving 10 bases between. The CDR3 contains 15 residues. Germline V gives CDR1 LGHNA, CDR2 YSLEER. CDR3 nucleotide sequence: TGCGCCAGCAGCAACGTCCCTCCTGGGGCCAACGTCCTGACTTTC. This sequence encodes CASSNVPPGANVLTF.

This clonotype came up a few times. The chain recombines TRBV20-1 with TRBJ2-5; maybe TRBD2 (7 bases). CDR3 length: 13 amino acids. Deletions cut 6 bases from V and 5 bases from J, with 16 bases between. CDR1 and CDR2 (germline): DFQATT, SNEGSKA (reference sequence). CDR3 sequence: CSAEGGGSETQYF. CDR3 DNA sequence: TGCAGTGCCGAGGGGGGGGGATCGGAGACCCAGTACTTC.

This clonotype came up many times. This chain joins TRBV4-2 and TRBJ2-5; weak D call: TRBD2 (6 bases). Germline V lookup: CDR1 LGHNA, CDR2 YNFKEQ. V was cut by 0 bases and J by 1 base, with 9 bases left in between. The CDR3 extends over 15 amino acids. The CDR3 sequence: CASSQDFSGQETQYF. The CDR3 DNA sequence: TGTGCCAGCAGCCAAGATTTTAGCGGCCAAGAGACCCAGTACTTC.

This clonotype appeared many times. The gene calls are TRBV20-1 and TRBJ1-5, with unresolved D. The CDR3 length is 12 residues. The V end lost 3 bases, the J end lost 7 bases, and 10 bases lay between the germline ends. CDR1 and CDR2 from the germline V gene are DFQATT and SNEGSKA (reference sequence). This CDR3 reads CSARPTGQPQHF. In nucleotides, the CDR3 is TGCAGTGCTAGGCCGACTGGCCAGCCCCAGCATTTT.

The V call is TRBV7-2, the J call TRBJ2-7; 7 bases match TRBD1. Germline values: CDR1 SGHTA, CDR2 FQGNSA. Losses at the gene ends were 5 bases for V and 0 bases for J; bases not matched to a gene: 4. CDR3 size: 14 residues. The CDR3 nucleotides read TGTGCCAGCAGCAAGGACAGGAACTCCTACGAGCAGTACTTC. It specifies CASSKDRNSYEQYF.

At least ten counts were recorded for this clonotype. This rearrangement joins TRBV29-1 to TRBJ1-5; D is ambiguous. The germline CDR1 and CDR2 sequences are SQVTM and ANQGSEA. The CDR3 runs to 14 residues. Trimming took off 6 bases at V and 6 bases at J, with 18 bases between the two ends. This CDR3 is CSVELAGLGQPQHF. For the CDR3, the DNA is TGCAGCGTAGAGCTCGCCGGCCTCGGTCAGCCCCAGCATTTT.

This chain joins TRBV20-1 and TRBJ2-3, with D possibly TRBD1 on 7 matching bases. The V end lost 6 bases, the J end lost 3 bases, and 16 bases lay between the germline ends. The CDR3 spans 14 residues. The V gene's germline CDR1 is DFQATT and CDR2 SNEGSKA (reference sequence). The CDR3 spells CSARPGGQTDTQYF. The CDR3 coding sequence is TGCAGTGCCCGCCCAGGGGGGCAGACAGATACGCAGTATTTT.

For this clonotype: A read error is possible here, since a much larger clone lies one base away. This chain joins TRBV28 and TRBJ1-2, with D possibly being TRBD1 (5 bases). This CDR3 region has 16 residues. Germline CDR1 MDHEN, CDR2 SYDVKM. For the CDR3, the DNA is TGTGCCACCTTAAGGGAGGCCAGGGTTACTAACTATGGCTACATCTTC. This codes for CATLREARVTNYGYIF.

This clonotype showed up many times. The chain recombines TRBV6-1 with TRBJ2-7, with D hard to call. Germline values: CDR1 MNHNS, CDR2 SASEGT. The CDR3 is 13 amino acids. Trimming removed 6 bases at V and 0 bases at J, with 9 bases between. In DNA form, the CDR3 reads TGTGCCAGCAGGGGTGGCCTCTCCTACGAGCAGTACTTC. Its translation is CASRGGLSYEQYF.

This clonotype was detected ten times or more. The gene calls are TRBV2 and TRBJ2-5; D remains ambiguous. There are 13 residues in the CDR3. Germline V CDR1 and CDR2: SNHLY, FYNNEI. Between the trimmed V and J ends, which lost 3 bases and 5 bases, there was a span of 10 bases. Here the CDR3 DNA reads TGTGCCAGCAGTGAGTTTTTCGGGGAGACCCAGTACTTC. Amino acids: CASSEFFGETQYF.

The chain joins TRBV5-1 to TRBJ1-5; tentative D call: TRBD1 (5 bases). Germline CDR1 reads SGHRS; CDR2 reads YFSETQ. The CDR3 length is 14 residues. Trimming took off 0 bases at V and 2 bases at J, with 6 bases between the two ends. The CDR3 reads CASSLETGNQPQHF. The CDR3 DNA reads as TGCGCCAGCAGCTTGGAGACAGGCAATCAGCCCCAGCATTTT. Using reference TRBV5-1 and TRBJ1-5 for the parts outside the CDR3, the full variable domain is KAGVTQTPRYLIKTRGQQVTLSCSPISGHRSVSWYQQTPGQGLQFLFEYFSETQRNKGNFPGRFSGRQFSNSRSEMNVSTLELGDSALYLCASSLETGNQPQHFGDGTRLSIL.

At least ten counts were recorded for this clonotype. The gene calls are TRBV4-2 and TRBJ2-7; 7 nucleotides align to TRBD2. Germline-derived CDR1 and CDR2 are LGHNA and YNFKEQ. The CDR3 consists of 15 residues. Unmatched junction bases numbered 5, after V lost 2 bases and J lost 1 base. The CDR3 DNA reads TGTGCCAGCAGCCAACTAAGCGGGGAATCCTACGAGCAGTACTTC. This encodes CASSQLSGESYEQYF.

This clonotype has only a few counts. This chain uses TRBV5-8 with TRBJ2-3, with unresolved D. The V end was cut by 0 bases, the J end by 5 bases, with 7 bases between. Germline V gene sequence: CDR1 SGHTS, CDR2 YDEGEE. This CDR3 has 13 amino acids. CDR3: CASSLEFRDTQYF. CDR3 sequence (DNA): TGTGCCAGCAGCTTGGAGTTTCGAGATACGCAGTATTTT.

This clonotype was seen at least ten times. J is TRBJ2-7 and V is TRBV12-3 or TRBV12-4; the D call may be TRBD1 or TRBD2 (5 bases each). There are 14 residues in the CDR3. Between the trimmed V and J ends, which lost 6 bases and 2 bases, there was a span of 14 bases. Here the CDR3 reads CASSLPGATYEQYF. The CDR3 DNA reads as TGTGCCAGCAGCCTCCCCGGGGCTACCTACGAGCAGTACTTC.

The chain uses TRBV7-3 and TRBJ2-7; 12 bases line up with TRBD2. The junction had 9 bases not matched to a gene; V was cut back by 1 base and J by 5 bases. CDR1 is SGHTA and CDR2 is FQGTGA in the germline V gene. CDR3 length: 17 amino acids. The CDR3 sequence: CASSLKPSGGAPHEQYF. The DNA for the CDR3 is TGTGCCAGCAGCTTAAAACCTAGCGGGGGGGCTCCGCACGAGCAGTACTTC.

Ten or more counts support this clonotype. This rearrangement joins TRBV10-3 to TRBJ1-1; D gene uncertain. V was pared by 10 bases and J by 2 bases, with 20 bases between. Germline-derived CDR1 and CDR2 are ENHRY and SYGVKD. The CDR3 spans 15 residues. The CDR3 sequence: CATTVIGRANTEAFF. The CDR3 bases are TGTGCCACCACGGTCATAGGGAGGGCTAACACTGAAGCTTTCTTT.

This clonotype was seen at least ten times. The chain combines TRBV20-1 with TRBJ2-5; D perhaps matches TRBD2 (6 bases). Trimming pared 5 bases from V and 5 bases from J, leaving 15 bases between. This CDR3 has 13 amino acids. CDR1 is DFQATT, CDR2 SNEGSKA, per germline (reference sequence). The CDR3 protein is CSARRGLAETQYF. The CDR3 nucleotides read TGCAGTGCTCGACGGGGGTTAGCGGAGACCCAGTACTTC.

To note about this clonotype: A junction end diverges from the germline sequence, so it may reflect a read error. Here the CDR3 reads CASSDSGGVRPQHF. Here the CDR3 DNA reads TGTGCCAGCAGTGACTCCGGAGGGGTCCGGCCCCAGCATTTT. The chain is built from TRBV6-5 and TRBJ1-5, with D perhaps TRBD1 (5 bases). There are 14 residues in the CDR3. The germline V gene encodes CDR1 MNHEY and CDR2 SVGAGI.

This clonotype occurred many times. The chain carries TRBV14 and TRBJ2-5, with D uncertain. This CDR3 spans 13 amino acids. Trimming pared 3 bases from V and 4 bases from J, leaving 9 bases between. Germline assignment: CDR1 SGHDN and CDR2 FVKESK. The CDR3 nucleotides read TGTGCCAGCAGCCATACGACGGTAGAGACCCAGTACTTC. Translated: CASSHTTVETQYF.

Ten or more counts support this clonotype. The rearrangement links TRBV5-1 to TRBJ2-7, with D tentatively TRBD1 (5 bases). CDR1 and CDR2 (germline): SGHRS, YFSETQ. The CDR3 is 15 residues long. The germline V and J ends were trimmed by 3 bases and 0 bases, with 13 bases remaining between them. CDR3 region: CASSYGAPNSYEQYF. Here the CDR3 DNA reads TGCGCCAGCAGCTATGGGGCTCCAAACTCCTACGAGCAGTACTTC.

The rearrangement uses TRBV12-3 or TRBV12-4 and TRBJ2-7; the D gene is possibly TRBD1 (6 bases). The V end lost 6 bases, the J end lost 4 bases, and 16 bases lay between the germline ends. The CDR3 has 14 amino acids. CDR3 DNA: TGTGCCAGCAGCTCTAGACAGGTGGCTTACGAGCAGTACTTC. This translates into CASSSRQVAYEQYF.

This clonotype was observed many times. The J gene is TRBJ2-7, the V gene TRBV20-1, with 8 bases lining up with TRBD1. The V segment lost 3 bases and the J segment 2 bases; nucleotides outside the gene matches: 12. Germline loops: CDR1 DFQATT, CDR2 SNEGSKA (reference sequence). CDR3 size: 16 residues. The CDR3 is CSASPLDRDKPYEQYF. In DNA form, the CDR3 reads TGCAGTGCTAGTCCCCTGGACAGGGACAAGCCCTACGAGCAGTACTTC.